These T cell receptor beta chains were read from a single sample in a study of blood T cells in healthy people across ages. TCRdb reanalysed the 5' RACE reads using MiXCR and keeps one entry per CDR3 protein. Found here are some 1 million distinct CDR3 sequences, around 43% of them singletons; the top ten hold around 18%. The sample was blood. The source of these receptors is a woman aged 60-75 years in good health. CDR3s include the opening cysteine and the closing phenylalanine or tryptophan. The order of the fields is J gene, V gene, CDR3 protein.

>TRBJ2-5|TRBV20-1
CSARDLRSQETQYF
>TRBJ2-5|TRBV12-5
CASGPGQSLQETQYF
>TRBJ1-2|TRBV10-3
CAISRGDGYTF
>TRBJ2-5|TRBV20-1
CSAREAQRGETQYF
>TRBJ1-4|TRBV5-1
CASSSVDGATNEKLFF
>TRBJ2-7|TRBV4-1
CASSQDPFSSYEQYF
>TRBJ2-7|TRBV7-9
CASSLGAGGEYEQYF
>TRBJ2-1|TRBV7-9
CASSSSGTSRNEQFF
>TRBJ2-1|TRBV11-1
CASSPVREGEQFF
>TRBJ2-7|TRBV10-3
CAISGTGLSSYEQYF
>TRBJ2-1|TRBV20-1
CSALRVSSYNEQFF
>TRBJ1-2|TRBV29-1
CSVEGTAGVGYTF
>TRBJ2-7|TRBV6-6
CASSPRLFYEQYF
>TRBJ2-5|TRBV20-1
CSAAPRGWEETQYF
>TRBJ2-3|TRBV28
CASSFPKREDTDTQYF
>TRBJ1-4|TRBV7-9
CASSPGTGVFNEKLFF
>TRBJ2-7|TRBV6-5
CASMLAGLGSYEQYF
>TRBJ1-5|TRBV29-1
CSVSGGYNQPQHF
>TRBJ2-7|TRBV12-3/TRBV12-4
CASGSRDRPLEQYF
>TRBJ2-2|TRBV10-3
CAISETAGAMGGELFF
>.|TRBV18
CASSPGAGRETQYF
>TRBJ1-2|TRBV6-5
CASSYSLRDGYTF
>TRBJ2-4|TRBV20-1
CSASGNLAKNIQYF
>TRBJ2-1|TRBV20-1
CSAIRAGKSEQFF
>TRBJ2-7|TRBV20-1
CSANGDFTVYEQYF
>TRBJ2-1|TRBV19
CASSTPGLKYNEQFF
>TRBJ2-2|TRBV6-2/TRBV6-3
CASSLLTRVGELFF
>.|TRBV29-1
CSIWGGNEQYF
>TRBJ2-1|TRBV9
CASSSKGVILSRSYNEQFF
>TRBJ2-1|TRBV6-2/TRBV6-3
CASSYLAEGAGNEQFF
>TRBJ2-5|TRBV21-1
CAPGLFEAASYEQYF
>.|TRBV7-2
CVSSHGGQKETQYF
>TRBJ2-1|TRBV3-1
CASSQVLAGGDNEQFF
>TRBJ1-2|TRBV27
CASSPKGYGYTF
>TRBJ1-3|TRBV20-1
CSARDRPGNTIYF
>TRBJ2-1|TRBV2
CASRPGVSDEQFF
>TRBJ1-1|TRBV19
CASSPGGQNTEAFF
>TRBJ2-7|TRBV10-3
CAISTTSLSYEQYF
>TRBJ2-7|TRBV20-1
CSARDGLAGFNEQYF
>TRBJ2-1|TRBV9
CASSPAGINYNEQFF
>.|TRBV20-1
CSAGTVPREQYF
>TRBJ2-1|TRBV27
CASSFPHLNEQFF
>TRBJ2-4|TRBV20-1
CSVLGGAGKNIQYF
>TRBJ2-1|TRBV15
CATSREETGTFAINEQFF
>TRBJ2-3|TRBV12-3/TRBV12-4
CASSFTGGGDTQYF
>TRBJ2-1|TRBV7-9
CASSSSESGRATYEQFF
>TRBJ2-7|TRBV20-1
CSARLQGKWYEQYF
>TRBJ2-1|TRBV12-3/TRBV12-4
CASSGGTSPFYNEQFF
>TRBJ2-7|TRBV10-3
CAISDRAEGGYEQYF
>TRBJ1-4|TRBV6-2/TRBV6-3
CASSEIQGGKLFF